These 7 T cell receptor beta chains were all obtained from the same sample, sequenced in a study of regulatory T cells in long-lasting Graves disease. The authors built TCR beta libraries using iRepertoire HTBI primers and Arm-PCR of CDR3 regions. In TCRdb, the multiplex PCR reads were re-called with MiXCR into one record per CDR3 protein. The repertoire holds roughly 400,000 distinct CDR3 sequences, around 17% seen once, with about 23% in the top ten. Time point: newly diagnosed GD, antithyroid drugs for less than 3 months. With RNA extracted from PBMCs as input, the TCR library was made. The same sample was also studied in work on T cells in Graves' hyperthyroidism and ophthalmopathy.

Sequences were derived from peripheral blood mononuclear cells (PBMCs), sampled at new diagnosis, from a patient treated with antithyroid drugs. The source of these receptors is a young woman with Graves disease.

This clonotype turned up a few times. The gene calls are TRBV10-1 and TRBJ2-1; a weak D match, TRBD2 (5 bases). Germline-derived CDR1 and CDR2 are WNHNN and SYGVQD (reference sequence). V dropped 6 bases and J dropped 5 bases, with 23 bases sitting between them. The CDR3 is 17 residues long. DNA of the CDR3: TGCGCCAGCAGAAATAAGGACCAGAGGGTGAATAACAATGAGCAGTTCTTC. It codes for CASRNKDQRVNNNEQFF.

This clonotype has at least ten counts. This CDR3 reads CASSSGTDTRYEQYF. As DNA, the CDR3 is TGTGCCAGCAGTTCCGGGACAGACACTAGGTACGAGCAGTACTTC. V is TRBV28 and J is TRBJ2-7; TRBD1 agrees at 7 bases. The CDR3 consists of 15 residues. From germline, CDR1 is MDHEN and CDR2 SYDVKM. Trimming removed 4 bases from V and 4 bases from J; junction bases left unmatched: 10.

The rearrangement uses TRBV20-1 and TRBJ2-4; D ambiguous. V was pared by 0 bases and J by 6 bases, with 18 bases between. Germline CDR1 and CDR2: DFQATT and SNEGSKA (reference sequence). This CDR3 is 16 amino acids long. The CDR3 nucleotides are TGCAGTGCTAGAGACTCCAAGCTAGGATCGGCAAACATTCAGTACTTC. Translation gives CSARDSKLGSANIQYF.

This clonotype was counted only a few times. The V gene is TRBV18, the J gene TRBJ1-2; the match to TRBD1 covers 8 bases. With V trimmed by 6 bases and J by 6 bases, 9 bases remained unmatched. Germline V gene sequence: CDR1 KGHSH, CDR2 LQKENI. The CDR3 runs 14 residues. The CDR3 coding sequence is TGTGCCAGCTCCCTTCGACAGGGGCGGGATGGCTACACCTTC. It yields the protein CASSLRQGRDGYTF.

V and J are TRBV7-9 and TRBJ2-7; D not resolved. Germline assignment: CDR1 SEHNR and CDR2 FQNEAQ (reference sequence). CDR3 length: 13 residues. Trimming removed 4 bases from V and 1 base from J, with 8 bases in between. The DNA for the CDR3 is TGTGCCAGCAGCTCTACCACTTCCTACGAGCAGTACTTC. Translated, it gives CASSSTTSYEQYF.

This clonotype occurred many times. This chain connects TRBV2 to TRBJ1-1, with TRBD1 as a possible D gene (5 bases). CDR3 length equals 15 residues. Germline V gene sequence: CDR1 SNHLY, CDR2 FYNNEI. V lost 6 bases to trimming and J lost 2 bases, with 16 bases between them. DNA of the CDR3: TGTGCCAGCAGCCGGGACCCCGGAGGAAACACTGAAGCTTTCTTT. Its translation is CASSRDPGGNTEAFF.

V usage is TRBV5-1 and J usage is TRBJ1-5, with D possibly TRBD1 on 6 matching bases. V lost 3 bases and J 0 bases, leaving 10 bases between the germline ends. Germline V gene sequence: CDR1 SGHRS, CDR2 YFSETQ. The CDR3 length is 15 residues. CDR3 protein: CASSSGDGSNQPQHF. DNA for the CDR3: TGCGCCAGCAGCTCAGGGGACGGTAGCAATCAGCCCCAGCATTTT.